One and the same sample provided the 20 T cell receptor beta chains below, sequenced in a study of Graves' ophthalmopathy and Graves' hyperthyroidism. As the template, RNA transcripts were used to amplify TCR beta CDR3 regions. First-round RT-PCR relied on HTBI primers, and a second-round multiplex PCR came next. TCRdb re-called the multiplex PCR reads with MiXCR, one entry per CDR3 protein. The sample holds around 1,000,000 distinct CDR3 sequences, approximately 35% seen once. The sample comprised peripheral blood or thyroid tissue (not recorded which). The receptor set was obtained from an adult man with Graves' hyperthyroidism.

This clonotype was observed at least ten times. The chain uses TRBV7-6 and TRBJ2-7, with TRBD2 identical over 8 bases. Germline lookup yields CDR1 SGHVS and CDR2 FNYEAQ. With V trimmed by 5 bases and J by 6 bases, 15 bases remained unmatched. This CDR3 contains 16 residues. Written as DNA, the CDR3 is TGTGCCAGCAGCCCACGGGCCGGGACCCGGGGGGGCGAGCAGTACTTC. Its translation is CASSPRAGTRGGEQYF.

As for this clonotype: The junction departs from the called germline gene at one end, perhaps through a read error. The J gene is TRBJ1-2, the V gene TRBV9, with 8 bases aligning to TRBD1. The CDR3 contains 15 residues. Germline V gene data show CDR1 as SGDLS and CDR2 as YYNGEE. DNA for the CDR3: TGTGCCAGCAGCCAAGGACAGGGCCGAAACTATGGCCACACCTTC. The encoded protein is CASSQGQGRNYGHTF.

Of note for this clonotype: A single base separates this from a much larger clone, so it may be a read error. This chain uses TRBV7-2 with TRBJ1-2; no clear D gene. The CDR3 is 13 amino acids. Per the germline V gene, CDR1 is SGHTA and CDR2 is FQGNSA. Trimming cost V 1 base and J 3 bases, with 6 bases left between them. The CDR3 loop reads CASSLVSDYGYTF. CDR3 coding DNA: TGTGCCAGCAGCTTAGTGTCGGACTATGGCTACACCTTC.

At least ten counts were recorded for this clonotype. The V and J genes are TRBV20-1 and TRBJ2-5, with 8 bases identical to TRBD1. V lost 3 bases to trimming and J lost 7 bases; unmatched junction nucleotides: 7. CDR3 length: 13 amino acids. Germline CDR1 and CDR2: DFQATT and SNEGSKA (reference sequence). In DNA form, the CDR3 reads TGCAGTGCTAGGGAAACAGGGGGTGCGACCCAGTACTTC. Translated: CSARETGGATQYF.

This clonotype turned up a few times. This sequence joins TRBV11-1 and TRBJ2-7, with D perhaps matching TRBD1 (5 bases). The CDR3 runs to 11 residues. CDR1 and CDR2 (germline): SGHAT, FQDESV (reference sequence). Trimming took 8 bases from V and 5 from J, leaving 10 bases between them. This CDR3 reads CASGARNEQYF. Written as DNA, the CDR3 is TGTGCCAGCGGGGCTAGAAACGAGCAGTACTTC.

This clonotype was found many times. CDR3 region: CASSEVSQTGELFF. CDR3 nucleotide sequence: TGCGCCAGCAGTGAGGTTTCACAAACCGGGGAGCTGTTTTTT. This sequence joins TRBV10-1 and TRBJ2-2; D remains unclear. The ends were cut back, 2 bases at V and 5 bases at J, with 9 bases in the middle. The CDR3 has 14 amino acids. The germline V gene encodes CDR1 WNHNN and CDR2 SYGVQD (reference sequence).

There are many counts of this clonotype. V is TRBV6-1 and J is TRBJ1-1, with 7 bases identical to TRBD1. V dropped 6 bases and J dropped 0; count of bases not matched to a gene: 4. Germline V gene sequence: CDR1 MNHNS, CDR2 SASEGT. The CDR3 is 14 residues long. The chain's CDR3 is CASRQGVVNTEAFF. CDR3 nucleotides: TGTGCCAGCAGGCAGGGGGTCGTGAACACTGAAGCTTTCTTT.

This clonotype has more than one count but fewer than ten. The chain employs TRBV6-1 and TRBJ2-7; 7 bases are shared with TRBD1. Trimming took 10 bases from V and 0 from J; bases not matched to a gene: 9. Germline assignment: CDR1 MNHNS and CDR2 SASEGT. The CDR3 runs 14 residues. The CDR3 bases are TGTGCCACCTACCGAGGGGGCCGCTCCTACGAGCAGTACTTC. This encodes CATYRGGRSYEQYF.

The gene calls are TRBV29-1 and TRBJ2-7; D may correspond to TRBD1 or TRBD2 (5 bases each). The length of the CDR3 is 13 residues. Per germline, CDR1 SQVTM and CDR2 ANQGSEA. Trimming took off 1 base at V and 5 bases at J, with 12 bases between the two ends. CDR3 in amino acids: CSVEGREPNEQYF. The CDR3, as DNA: TGCAGCGTTGAAGGCAGGGAGCCAAACGAGCAGTACTTC.

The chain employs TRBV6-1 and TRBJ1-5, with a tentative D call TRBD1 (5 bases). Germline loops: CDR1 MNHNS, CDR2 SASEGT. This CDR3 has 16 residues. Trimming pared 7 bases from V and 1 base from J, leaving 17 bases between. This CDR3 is CASTSERGRSNQPQHF. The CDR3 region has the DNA TGTGCCAGCACTTCGGAAAGGGGTAGGAGCAATCAGCCCCAGCATTTT.

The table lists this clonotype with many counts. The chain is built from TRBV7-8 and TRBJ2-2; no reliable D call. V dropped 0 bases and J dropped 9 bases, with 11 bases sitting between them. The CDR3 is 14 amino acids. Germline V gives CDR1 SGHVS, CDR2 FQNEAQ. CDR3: CASSLAHLARELFF. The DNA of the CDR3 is TGTGCCAGCAGCTTAGCGCATTTGGCCAGGGAGCTGTTTTTT.

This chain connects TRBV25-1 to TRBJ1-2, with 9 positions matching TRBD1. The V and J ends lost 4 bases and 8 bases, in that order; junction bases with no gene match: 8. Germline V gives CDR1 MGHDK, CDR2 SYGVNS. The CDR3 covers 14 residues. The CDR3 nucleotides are TGTGCCAGCAGTGTCGGGACAGGGTATGAGGGCTACACCTTC. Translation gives CASSVGTGYEGYTF.

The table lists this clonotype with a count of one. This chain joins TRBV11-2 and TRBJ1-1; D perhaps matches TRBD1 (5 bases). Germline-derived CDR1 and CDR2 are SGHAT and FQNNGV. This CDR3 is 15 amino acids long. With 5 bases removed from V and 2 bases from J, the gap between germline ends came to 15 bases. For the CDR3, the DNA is TGTGCCAGCAGCCCGAGAGCGGACATAAACACTGAAGCTTTCTTT. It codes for CASSPRADINTEAFF.

For the CDR3, the DNA is TGCGCCAGCAGTGGGGCCGTAGCCTACGAGCAGTACTTC. The encoded protein is CASSGAVAYEQYF. The chain uses TRBV10-2 and TRBJ2-7; D is undetermined. CDR1 WSHSY and CDR2 SAAADI come from the germline V gene. This CDR3 comprises 13 residues. Trimming stripped 4 bases from V and 2 bases from J, with 9 bases between.

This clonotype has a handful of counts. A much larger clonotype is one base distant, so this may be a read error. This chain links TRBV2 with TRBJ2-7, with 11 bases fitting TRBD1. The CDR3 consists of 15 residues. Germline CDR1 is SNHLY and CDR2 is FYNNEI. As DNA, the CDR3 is TGTGCCAGCAGGGCCGGGACAGGGGGTTCCTGCGAGCAGTACTTC. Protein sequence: CASRAGTGGSCEQYF.

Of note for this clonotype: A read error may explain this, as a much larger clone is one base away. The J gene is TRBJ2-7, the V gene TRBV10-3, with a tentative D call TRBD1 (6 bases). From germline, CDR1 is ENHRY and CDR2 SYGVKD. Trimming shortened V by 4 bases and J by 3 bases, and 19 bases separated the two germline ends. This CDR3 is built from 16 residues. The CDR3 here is CAISGNYRVSGYEQYF. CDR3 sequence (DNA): TGTGCCATCAGTGGCAATTACAGGGTTTCGGGCTACGAGCAGTACTTC.

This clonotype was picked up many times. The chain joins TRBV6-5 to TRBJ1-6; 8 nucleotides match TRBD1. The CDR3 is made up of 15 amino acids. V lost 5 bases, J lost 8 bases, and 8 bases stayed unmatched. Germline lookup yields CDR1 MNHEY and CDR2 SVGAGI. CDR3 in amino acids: CASSERGQGDSPLHF. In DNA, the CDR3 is TGTGCCAGCAGTGAGAGAGGACAGGGAGATTCACCCCTCCACTTT.

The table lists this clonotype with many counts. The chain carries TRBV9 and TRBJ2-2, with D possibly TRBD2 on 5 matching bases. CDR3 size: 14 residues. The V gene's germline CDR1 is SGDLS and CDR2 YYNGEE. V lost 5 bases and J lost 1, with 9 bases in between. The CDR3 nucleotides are TGTGCCAGCAGTGTCAGCGGGAACACCGGGGAGCTGTTTTTT. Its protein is CASSVSGNTGELFF. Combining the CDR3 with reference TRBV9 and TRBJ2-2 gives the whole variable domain DSGVTQTPKHLITATGQRVTLRCSPRSGDLSVYWYQQSLDQGLQFLIQYYNGEERAKGNILERFSAQQFPDLHSELNLSSLELGDSALYFCASSVSGNTGELFFGEGSRLTVL.

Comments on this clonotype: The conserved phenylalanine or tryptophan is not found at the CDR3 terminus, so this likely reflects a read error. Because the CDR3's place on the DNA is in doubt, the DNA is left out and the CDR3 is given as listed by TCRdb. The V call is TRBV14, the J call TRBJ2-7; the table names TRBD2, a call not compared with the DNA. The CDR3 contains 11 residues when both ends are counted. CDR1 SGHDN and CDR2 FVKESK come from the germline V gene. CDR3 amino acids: CASSQDRNLAG.

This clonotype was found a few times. The CDR3 is CASSSPRQVNTEAFF. The CDR3 region has the DNA TGTGCCAGCAGTTCCCCCCGACAGGTGAACACTGAAGCTTTCTTT. This rearrangement joins TRBV28 to TRBJ1-1; maybe TRBD1 (6 bases). Deletions cut 4 bases from V and 0 bases from J, with 12 bases between. Germline CDR1 and CDR2: MDHEN and SYDVKM. CDR3 length equals 15 residues.